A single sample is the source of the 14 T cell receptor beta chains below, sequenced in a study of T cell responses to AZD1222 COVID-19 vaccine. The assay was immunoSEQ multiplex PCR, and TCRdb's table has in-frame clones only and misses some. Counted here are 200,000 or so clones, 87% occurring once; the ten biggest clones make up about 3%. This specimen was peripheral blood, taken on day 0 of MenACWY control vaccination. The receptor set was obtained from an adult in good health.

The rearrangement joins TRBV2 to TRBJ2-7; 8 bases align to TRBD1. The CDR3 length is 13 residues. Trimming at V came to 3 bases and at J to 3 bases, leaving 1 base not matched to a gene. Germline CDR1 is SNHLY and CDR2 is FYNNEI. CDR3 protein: CASSEGQDYEQYF. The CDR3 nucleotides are TGTGCCAGCAGTGAGGGACAGGACTACGAGCAGTACTTC.

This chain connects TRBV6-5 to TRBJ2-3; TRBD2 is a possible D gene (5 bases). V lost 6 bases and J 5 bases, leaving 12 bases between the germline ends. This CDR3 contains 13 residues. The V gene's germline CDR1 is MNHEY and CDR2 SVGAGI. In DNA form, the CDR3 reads TGTGCCAGCAGCCGAATCGGGGTAGATACGCAGTATTTT. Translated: CASSRIGVDTQYF.

The CDR3 DNA reads TGTGCCAGCAGCTTAGGTTTCAGGGGTAGCACCGGGGAGCTGTTTTTT. The encoded protein is CASSLGFRGSTGELFF. This chain links TRBV7-6 with TRBJ2-2, with TRBD1 as a possible D gene (6 bases). The germline V gene encodes CDR1 SGHVS and CDR2 FNYEAQ. CDR3 length: 16 residues. The V gene lost 1 base and the J gene lost 4 bases, with 13 bases spanning the gap.

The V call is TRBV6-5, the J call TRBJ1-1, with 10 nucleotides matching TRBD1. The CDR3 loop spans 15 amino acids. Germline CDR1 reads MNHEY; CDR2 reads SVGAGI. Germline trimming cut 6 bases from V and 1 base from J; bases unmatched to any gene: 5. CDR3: CASSRGTGANTEAFF. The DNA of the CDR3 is TGTGCCAGCAGCCGCGGGACAGGGGCGAACACTGAAGCTTTCTTT.

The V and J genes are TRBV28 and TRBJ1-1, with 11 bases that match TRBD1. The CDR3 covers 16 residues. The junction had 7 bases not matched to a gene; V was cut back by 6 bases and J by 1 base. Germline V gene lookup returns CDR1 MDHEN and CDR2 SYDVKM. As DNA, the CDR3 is TGTGCCAGCAGGCGGACAGGGGGCAGAGGGAACACTGAAGCTTTCTTT. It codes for CASRRTGGRGNTEAFF.

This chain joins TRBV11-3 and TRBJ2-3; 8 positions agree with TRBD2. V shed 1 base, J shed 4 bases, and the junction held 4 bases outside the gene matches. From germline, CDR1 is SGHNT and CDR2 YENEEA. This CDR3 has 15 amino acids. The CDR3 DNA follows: TGTGCCAGCAGCTTAGGGACGGGGGGGCCAGATACGCAGTATTTT. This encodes CASSLGTGGPDTQYF.

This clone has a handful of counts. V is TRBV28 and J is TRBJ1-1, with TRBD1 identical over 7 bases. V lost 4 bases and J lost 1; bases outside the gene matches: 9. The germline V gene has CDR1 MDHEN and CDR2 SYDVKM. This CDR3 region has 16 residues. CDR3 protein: CASSYDRAPANTEAFF. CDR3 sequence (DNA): TGTGCCAGCAGTTACGACAGGGCTCCCGCGAACACTGAAGCTTTCTTT.

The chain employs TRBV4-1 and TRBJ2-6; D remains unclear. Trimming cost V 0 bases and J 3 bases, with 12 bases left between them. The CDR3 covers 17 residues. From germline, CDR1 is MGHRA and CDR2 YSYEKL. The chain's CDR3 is CASSQEGLPLGANVLTF. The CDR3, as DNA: TGCGCCAGCAGCCAAGAAGGTCTCCCTCTTGGGGCCAACGTCCTGACTTTC.

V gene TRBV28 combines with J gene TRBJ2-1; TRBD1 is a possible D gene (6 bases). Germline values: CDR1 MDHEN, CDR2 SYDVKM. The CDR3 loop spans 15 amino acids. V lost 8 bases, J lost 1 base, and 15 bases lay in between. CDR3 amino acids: CASGFPDRSYNEQFF. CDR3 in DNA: TGTGCCAGCGGGTTCCCGGACAGATCCTACAATGAGCAGTTCTTC.

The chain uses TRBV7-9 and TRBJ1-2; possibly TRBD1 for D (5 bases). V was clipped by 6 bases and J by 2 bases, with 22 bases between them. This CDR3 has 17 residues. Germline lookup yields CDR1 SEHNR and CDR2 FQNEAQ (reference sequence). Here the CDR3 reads CASRTILGRGRNYGYTF. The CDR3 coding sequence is TGTGCCAGCAGAACGATACTCGGACGGGGACGGAACTATGGCTACACCTTC.

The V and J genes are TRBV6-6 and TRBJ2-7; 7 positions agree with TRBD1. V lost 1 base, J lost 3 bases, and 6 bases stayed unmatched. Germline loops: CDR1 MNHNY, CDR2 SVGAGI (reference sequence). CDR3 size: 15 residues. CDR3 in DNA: TGTGCCAGCAGTTACTATGGGACAGTTTACTACGAGCAGTACTTC. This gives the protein CASSYYGTVYYEQYF.

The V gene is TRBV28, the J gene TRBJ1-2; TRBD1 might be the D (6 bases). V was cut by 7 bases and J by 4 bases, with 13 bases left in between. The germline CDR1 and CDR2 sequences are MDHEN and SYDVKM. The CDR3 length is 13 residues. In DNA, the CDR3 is TGTGCCAGCAACGGACAGACTCCCTATGGCTACACCTTC. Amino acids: CASNGQTPYGYTF.

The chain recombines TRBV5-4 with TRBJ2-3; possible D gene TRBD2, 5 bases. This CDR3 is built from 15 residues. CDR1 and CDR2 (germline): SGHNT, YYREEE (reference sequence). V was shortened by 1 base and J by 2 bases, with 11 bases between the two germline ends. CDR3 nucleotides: TGTGCCAGCAGCTTGTATGTGGAGGACACAGATACGCAGTATTTT. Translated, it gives CASSLYVEDTDTQYF. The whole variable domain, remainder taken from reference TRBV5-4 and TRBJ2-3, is ETGVTQSPTHLIKTRGQQVTLRCSSQSGHNTVSWYQQALGQGPQFIFQYYREEENGRGNFPPRFSGLQFPNYSSELNVNALELDDSALYLCASSLYVEDTDTQYFGPGTRLTVL.

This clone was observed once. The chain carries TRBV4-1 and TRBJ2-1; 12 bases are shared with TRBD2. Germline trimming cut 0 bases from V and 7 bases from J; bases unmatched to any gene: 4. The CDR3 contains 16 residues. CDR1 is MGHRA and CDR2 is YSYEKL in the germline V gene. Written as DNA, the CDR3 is TGCGCCAGCAGCCAAGAAGTAGGACTAGCGGGAAATGAGCAGTTCTTC. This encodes CASSQEVGLAGNEQFF.